This TCR beta chain derives from a study of tumor-infiltrating lymphocytes in primary liver carcinoma. Study information: Each of the samples returned roughly 3.65 to 8 million productive TCRbeta reads (a yield similar across tissue types).

With respect to this clonotype: An end of the junction does not agree with germline; a read error may underlie this.

TCR beta cDNA was made from around 520 ng total RNA with a constant-region primer. Three nested multiplex PCR rounds of slightly modified ARM-PCR generated TCR beta libraries. The study ran its first two PCR rounds for around 10 cycles each, using TRBV1-TRBV30 forward primers and a C-beta reverse primer. TCRdb ran MiXCR on the multiplex PCR reads and lists one entry per CDR3 protein. The sample includes roughly 120,000 distinct CDR3 sequences, less than 75% of them seen just once. Starting material for RNA and DNA co-extraction consisted of about 19-32 mg of unsorted bulk tissue. Primary liver carcinoma in the patients was surgically resected. Those patients suffered from chronic HBV infection and were treatment-naive. The germline CDR1 and CDR2 sequences are SGHAT and FQNNGV. The CDR3 extends over 14 amino acids.

The chain is built from TRBV11-2 and TRBJ2-3; 8 positions agree with TRBD1. This sequence originates from a woman aged 60-75 years with primary liver carcinoma and hepatitis B virus infection. The source material was tumor-adjacent normal liver tissue. The CDR3 nucleotides read TGTGCCAGCAACCGGCAGGGGGCGGGTGATACACAGTATTTT. It is translated as CASNRQGAGDTQYF. The whole variable domain, remainder taken from reference TRBV11-2 and TRBJ2-3, is EAGVAQSPRYKIIEKRQSVAFWCNPISGHATLYWYQQILGQGPKLLIQFQNNGVVDDSQLPKDRFSAERLKGVDSTLKIQPAKLEDSAVYLCASNRQGAGDTQYFGPGTRLTVL.